Following are 11 T cell receptor beta chains from one sample sequenced in a study of T cell responses to AZD1222 COVID-19 vaccine. Sequencing used immunoSEQ multiplex PCR; TCRdb keeps in-frame clones, though not all of them. The sample includes 150,000 to 200,000 clones, just over 85% of them seen just once. The specimen comprised peripheral blood, sampled on day 0 of AZD1222 vaccination. The receptor set was obtained from an adult in good health.

V usage is TRBV19 and J usage is TRBJ2-1, with TRBD2 matching 13 bases. Trimming removed 7 bases from V and 9 bases from J; junction bases left unmatched: 12. CDR1 and CDR2 (germline): LNHDA, SQIVND (reference sequence). This CDR3 is 16 amino acids long. The CDR3 loop reads CASNPSGLAGDSEQFF. CDR3 nucleotide sequence: TGTGCCAGTAACCCCTCCGGACTAGCGGGGGATAGTGAGCAGTTCTTC. Using reference TRBV19 and TRBJ2-1 for the parts outside the CDR3, the full variable domain is DGGITQSPKYLFRKEGQNVTLSCEQNLNHDAMYWYRQDPGQGLRLIYYSQIVNDFQKGDIAEGYSVSREKKESFPLTVTSAQKNPTAFYLCASNPSGLAGDSEQFFGPGTRLTVL.

V is TRBV9 and J is TRBJ1-2; D remains ambiguous. The V end lost 4 bases, the J end lost 4 bases, and 11 bases lay between the germline ends. The germline CDR1 and CDR2 sequences are SGDLS and YYNGEE. The length of the CDR3 is 13 residues. In DNA, the CDR3 is TGTGCCAGCAGCCCCGACGGGGTCTATGGCTACACCTTC. This translates into CASSPDGVYGYTF.

This clone appeared a few times. The V and J genes are TRBV4-1 and TRBJ2-1; no clear D. From germline, CDR1 is MGHRA and CDR2 YSYEKL. The CDR3 length is 16 residues. V was shortened by 0 bases and J by 7 bases, with 16 bases between the two germline ends. In nucleotides, the CDR3 is TGCGCCAGCAGCCAAGATCAAGGAAACATTATGAATGAGCAGTTCTTC. Translation: CASSQDQGNIMNEQFF.

This chain connects TRBV7-9 to TRBJ2-7; possible D gene TRBD1, 5 bases. The length of the CDR3 is 14 residues. In germline, CDR1 is SEHNR, CDR2 FQNEAQ (reference sequence). With 1 base removed from V and 1 base from J, the gap between germline ends came to 8 bases. For the CDR3, the DNA is TGTGCCAGCAGCTTAGACAGGCAATCCTACGAGCAGTACTTC. Amino acid sequence: CASSLDRQSYEQYF.

The chain employs TRBV15 and TRBJ2-7; 8 bases align to TRBD1. After removal of 0 bases from V and 2 bases from J, the junction contained 15 bases not matched to a gene. CDR1 is LNHNV, CDR2 YYDKDF, per germline (reference sequence). The CDR3 length is 19 residues. In nucleotides, the CDR3 is TGTGCCACCAGCAGAGAATCGGTCGGTTATGGACAGGGAGCCTACGAGCAGTACTTC. It specifies CATSRESVGYGQGAYEQYF.

This chain uses TRBV2 with TRBJ1-5, with D perhaps matching TRBD1 (5 bases). The CDR3 is 13 residues long. Trimming cost V 5 bases and J 5 bases, with 10 bases left between them. Germline V CDR1 and CDR2: SNHLY, FYNNEI. CDR3 nucleotides: TGTGCCAGCAGTTCCAGGGCTGATCAGCCCCAGCATTTT. Residues: CASSSRADQPQHF.

The V and J genes are TRBV7-2 and TRBJ2-1, with D perhaps TRBD2 (6 bases). The ends were cut back, 5 bases at V and 10 bases at J, with 12 bases in the middle. Per the germline V gene, CDR1 is SGHTA and CDR2 is FQGNSA. The CDR3 covers 12 residues. In nucleotides, the CDR3 is TGTGCCAGCAGCCTGACTAGATTGGAGCAGTTCTTC. Translation gives CASSLTRLEQFF.

V and J are TRBV30 and TRBJ1-3, with a tentative D call TRBD1 (6 bases). Germline CDR1 is GTSNPN and CDR2 is SVGIG (reference sequence). The CDR3 has 14 residues. The ends were cut back, 1 base at V and 3 bases at J, with 10 bases in the middle. CDR3 coding DNA: TGTGCCTGGAGTGACGGACAGATTGGAAACACCATATATTTT. It translates to CAWSDGQIGNTIYF.

The rearrangement uses TRBV2 and TRBJ2-5, with unresolved D. The CDR3 is made up of 15 amino acids. Germline loops: CDR1 SNHLY, CDR2 FYNNEI. Trimming stripped 8 bases from V and 4 bases from J, with 20 bases between. CDR3 sequence: CASGLDPAGGETQYF. CDR3 DNA: TGTGCCAGCGGCCTAGACCCCGCTGGCGGAGAGACCCAGTACTTC.

The chain uses TRBV19 and TRBJ1-1, with D possibly being TRBD1 (6 bases). The V gene's germline CDR1 is LNHDA and CDR2 SQIVND (reference sequence). Trimming removed 9 bases at V and 4 bases at J, with 15 bases between. The CDR3 is 13 residues long. CDR3: CASTYGGATEAFF. In DNA form, the CDR3 reads TGTGCCAGCACCTATGGGGGGGCCACTGAAGCTTTCTTT.

The rearrangement joins TRBV7-2 to TRBJ2-7; 7 bases align to TRBD1. Germline CDR1 is SGHTA and CDR2 is FQGNSA. The CDR3 is made up of 15 amino acids. J gave up 4 bases and V 2 bases, and 8 bases lay outside the gene matches. Here the CDR3 DNA reads TGTGCCAGCAGCTTACTCGGGACAGCCGAATACGAGCAGTACTTC. As protein: CASSLLGTAEYEQYF.